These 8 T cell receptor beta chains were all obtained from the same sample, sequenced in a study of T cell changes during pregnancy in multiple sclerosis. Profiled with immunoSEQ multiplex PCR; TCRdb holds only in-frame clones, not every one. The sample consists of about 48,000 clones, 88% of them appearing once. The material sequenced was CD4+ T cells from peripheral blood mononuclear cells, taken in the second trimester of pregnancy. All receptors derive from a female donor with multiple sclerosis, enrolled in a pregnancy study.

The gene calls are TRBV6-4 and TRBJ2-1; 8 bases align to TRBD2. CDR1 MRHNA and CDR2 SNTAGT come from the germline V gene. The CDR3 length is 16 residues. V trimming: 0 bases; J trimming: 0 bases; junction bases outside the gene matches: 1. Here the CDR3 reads CASSDSGTSSYNEQFF. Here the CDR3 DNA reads TGTGCCAGCAGTGACTCGGGGACTAGCTCCTACAATGAGCAGTTCTTC.

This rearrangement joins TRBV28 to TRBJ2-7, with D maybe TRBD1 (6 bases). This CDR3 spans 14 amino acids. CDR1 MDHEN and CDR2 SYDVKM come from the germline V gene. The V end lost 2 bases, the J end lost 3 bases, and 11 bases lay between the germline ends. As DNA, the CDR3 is TGTGCCAGCAGTTTACTAGGACAGCGCTACGAGCAGTACTTC. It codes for CASSLLGQRYEQYF. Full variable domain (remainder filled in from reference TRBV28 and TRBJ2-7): DVKVTQSSRYLVKRTGEKVFLECVQDMDHENMFWYRQDPGLGLRLIYFSYDVKMKEKGDIPEGYSVSREKKERFSLILESASTNQTSMYLCASSLLGQRYEQYFGPGTRLTVT.

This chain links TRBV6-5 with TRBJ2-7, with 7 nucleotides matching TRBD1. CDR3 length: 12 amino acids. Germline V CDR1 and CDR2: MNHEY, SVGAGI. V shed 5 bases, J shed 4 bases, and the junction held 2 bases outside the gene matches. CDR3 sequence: CASSRQGYEQYF. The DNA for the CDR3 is TGTGCCAGCAGTCGACAGGGTTACGAGCAGTACTTC.

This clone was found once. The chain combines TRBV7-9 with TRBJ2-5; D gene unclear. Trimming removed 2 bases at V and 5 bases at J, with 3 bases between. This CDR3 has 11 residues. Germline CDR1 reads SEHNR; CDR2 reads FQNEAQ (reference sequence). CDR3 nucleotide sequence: TGTGCCAGCAGCTTACAGGAGACCCAGTACTTC. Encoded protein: CASSLQETQYF.

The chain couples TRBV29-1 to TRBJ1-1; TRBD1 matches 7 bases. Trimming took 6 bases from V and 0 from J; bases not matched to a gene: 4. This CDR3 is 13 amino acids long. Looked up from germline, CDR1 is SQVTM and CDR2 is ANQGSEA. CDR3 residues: CSVLGQLNTEAFF. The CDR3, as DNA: TGCAGCGTACTGGGACAGCTGAACACTGAAGCTTTCTTT.

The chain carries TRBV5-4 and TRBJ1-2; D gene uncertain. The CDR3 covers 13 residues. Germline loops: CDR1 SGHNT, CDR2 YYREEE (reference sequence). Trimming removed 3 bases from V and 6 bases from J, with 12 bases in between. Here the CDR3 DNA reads TGTGCCAGCAGCTCCACTAGGACGGATGGCTACACCTTC. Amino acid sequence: CASSSTRTDGYTF.

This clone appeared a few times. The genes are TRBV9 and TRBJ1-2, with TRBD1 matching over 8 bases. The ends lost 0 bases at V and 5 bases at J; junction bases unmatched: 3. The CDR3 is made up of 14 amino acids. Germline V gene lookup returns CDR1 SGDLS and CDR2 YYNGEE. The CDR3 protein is CASSVGHRGYGYTF. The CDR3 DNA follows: TGTGCCAGCAGCGTAGGCCACAGGGGGTATGGCTACACCTTC.

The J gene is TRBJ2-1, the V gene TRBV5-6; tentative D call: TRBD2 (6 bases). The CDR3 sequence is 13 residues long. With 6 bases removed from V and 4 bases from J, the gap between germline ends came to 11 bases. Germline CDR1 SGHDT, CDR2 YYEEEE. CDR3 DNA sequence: TGTGCCAGCACCCGGGACTTATACAATGAGCAGTTCTTC. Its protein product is CASTRDLYNEQFF.